This TCR beta chain was recorded in a study of blood T cell repertoires in COVID-19. In the study overall: T cells, B-cell-depleted T cells, or PBMCs supplied cDNA or gDNA.

Authors' methods: Quantification of nucleated cells was approximated via reference gene primer amplification. Method: immunoSEQ multiplex PCR; TCRdb's copy keeps in-frame clones and lacks some. The DNA gave D and trimming, while V, J and clone size come from that table. Among tens of thousands of clones listed, about 86% were seen once. Sequencing was done on a sample of peripheral blood. The clonotype comes from a human donor with active COVID-19. The donor label of this sample is uncertain.

The CDR3 region is CASSLKIAGNTEAFF. CDR3 sequence (DNA): TGTGCCAGCAGCTTAAAAATAGCCGGAAACACTGAAGCTTTCTTT. V gene TRBV7-9 combines with J gene TRBJ1-1; D gene ambiguous. The CDR3 contains 15 residues. V was trimmed by 2 bases and J by 2 bases, leaving 12 bases between them. CDR1 SEHNR and CDR2 FQNEAQ come from the germline V gene (reference sequence).